This entry is about one T cell receptor beta chain. The antigen is not known. Profiled with immunoSEQ multiplex PCR; TCRdb holds only in-frame clones, not every one. This table has 74,000 or so clones, over 80% appearing once. The sample originates from a study of graft-versus-host responses after intestinal transplantation. Across the study: After anti-thymocyte globulin induction, recipients took tacrolimus and steroids for about 3 years. Regarding the study as a whole: GvH clonotypes were identified within recipient marrow, with a subset emerging first in ileum or blood.

V lost 3 bases and J lost 3; bases outside the gene matches: 7. The CDR3 runs 17 residues. CDR1 is ENHRY and CDR2 is SYGVKD in the germline V gene. This sequence joins TRBV10-3 and TRBJ2-1, with 11 bases identical to TRBD2. The input for sequencing was PBMCs, taken 98 days after intestinal transplantation. The sequence came from a human patient who received an intestinal transplant, so some T cells may come from the graft donor. CDR3 sequence reads: CAISDSTLAGVYNEQFF. The DNA of the CDR3 is TGTGCCATCAGTGACTCGACACTAGCGGGGGTCTACAATGAGCAGTTCTTC.